A selection of T cell receptor beta chains follows, all from one sample in a study of regulatory T cells in long-lasting Graves disease. TCRdb used MiXCR to reprocess the multiplex PCR reads, holding one entry per CDR3 protein. Counted here are some 300,000 distinct CDR3 sequences, under 25% occurring once; the ten biggest clones make up roughly 50%. This sample comprised peripheral blood mononuclear cells (PBMCs), obtained when the disease was refractory, from a patient treated with antithyroid drugs. These receptor sequences come from a female donor with Graves disease. Both conserved end residues are part of each CDR3. Rows may omit the clone size; those that give it use once, few, many or a size class.

CDR3 protein	V gene	J gene	clone size
CASGGLAGGPGYEQYF	TRBV7-8	TRBJ2-7	many
CASSFTGTSSYEQYF	TRBV12-3/TRBV12-4	TRBJ2-7	many
CAISELAGEDEQYF	TRBV10-3	TRBJ2-7	.
CASSLATPNTEAFF	TRBV5-1	TRBJ1-1	.
CAIGTETEETQYF	TRBV10-3	TRBJ2-5	many
CSATTSGRWSGANVLTF	TRBV20-1	TRBJ2-6	.
CASSQDLQGFSNQPQHF	TRBV4-1	TRBJ1-5	.
CASSEMRLFSSYEQYF	TRBV6-1	TRBJ2-7	few
CASSQDISLGGRIYEQYF	TRBV4-3	TRBJ2-7	.
CASSRDGGTTNEKLFF	TRBV18	TRBJ1-4	many
CASSAGTGNQPQHF	TRBV2	TRBJ1-5	many
CASSHRTSGSSYNEQFF	TRBV6-1	TRBJ2-1	once
CASSNPDGTGELFF	TRBV18	TRBJ2-2	few
CASSSKRTYQPQHF	TRBV27	TRBJ1-5	many
CSARPPAGGTDTQYF	TRBV20-1	TRBJ2-3	.
CASSEISAVGNIQYF	TRBV2	TRBJ2-4	many
CSVSTQRGFSTGELFF	TRBV29-1	TRBJ2-2	.
CASSLGGEVTDTQYF	TRBV7-2	TRBJ2-3	.
CASSGPTGVHSYEQYF	TRBV6-2/TRBV6-3	TRBJ2-7	few
CASSSRDRSTEQYF	TRBV5-1	TRBJ2-7	.
CASSLGDGDTQYF	TRBV11-2	TRBJ2-3	once
CATLRGARGNQPQHF	TRBV6-7	TRBJ1-5	.
CASSLTLNNEQFF	TRBV7-9	TRBJ2-1	few
CASSAGGPSVTDTQYF	TRBV11-2	TRBJ2-3	.
CASSHHRVEQYF	TRBV14	TRBJ2-7	.
CASSSSGVTGELFF	TRBV25-1	TRBJ2-2	.
CASSGGQGSAEAFF	TRBV7-9	TRBJ1-1	.
CSAWTDSNQPQHF	TRBV20-1	TRBJ1-5	many
CASAGTGGTEAFF	TRBV5-1	TRBJ1-1	.
CASSQDSGGTYNEQFF	TRBV4-2	TRBJ2-1	.
CASTVNMNTEAFF	TRBV7-2	TRBJ1-1	few
CSARRGNSNTGELFF	TRBV20-1	TRBJ2-2	.
CASSFQGPETQYF	TRBV12-3/TRBV12-4	TRBJ2-5	.
CASSLGGVQSQPQHF	TRBV7-2	TRBJ1-5	many
CATTVLAAYEQYF	TRBV6-1	TRBJ2-7	many
CASTGESYEQYF	TRBV6-1	TRBJ2-7	many
CASSFPGNYCEQYF	TRBV28	TRBJ2-7	.
CASSDSNGDGIQYF	TRBV6-4	TRBJ2-4	.
CATLPGLAGYNEQYF	TRBV28	TRBJ2-7	few
CASSVAGTANTGELFF	TRBV12-3/TRBV12-4	TRBJ2-2	.
CASSPQLGSEQYF	TRBV9	TRBJ2-7	few
CASSSTGAFVAEQYF	TRBV6-2/TRBV6-3	TRBJ2-7	.
CASSLAWAGVQPQHF	TRBV7-2	TRBJ1-5	.
CASSYSAQGFSYEQYF	TRBV6-2/TRBV6-3	TRBJ2-7	many
CASSVLSGRNEQYF	TRBV2	TRBJ2-7	few
CASSLTWGEKLFF	TRBV5-1	TRBJ1-4	few
CASSLRAENEKLFF	TRBV5-1	TRBJ1-4	.
CASSVLGKFNEQFF	TRBV2	TRBJ2-1	few